This TCR beta chain is drawn from a study of Graves' ophthalmopathy and Graves' hyperthyroidism. PBMCs originated in roughly 9.3 ml of fresh peripheral blood. Ten or more counts support this clonotype. Antigen specificity is unknown. Trimming removed 4 bases at V and 8 bases at J, with 12 bases between. The CDR3 is made up of 13 amino acids. In germline, CDR1 is LGHNA, CDR2 YSLEER. The study, taken as a whole, reports: Forecasting of ophthalmopathy progression by the model achieved nearly 71% sensitivity and around 77% specificity.

TCR beta CDR3 regions were amplified from RNA transcripts. The workflow started with a first-round RT-PCR run with HTBI primers and then moved on to a second-round multiplex PCR. TCRdb re-called the multiplex PCR reads through MiXCR, storing one row per CDR3 protein. Altogether fewer than 350,000 distinct CDR3 sequences are present, roughly 15% being singletons, with the ten largest covering roughly 12%. This chain uses TRBV4-3 with TRBJ1-5; D unresolved. This sequence was found in an adult man with Graves' ophthalmopathy. Sequencing was done on a sample of peripheral blood. CDR3 amino acids: CASSPRPGEPQHF. The CDR3 DNA is TGCGCCAGCAGCCCGAGACCCGGGGAGCCCCAGCATTTT.